This TCR beta chain is drawn from a study of T cell clones after liver transplantation. Study-wide background: A pre-transplant mixed lymphocyte reaction with TCRbeta sequencing defined graft-donor-reactive clones followed in post-transplant blood. Apart from a few HCV-positive recipients, transplants were for non-autoimmune, non-viral reasons.

The V gene's germline CDR1 is KGHSH and CDR2 LQKENI. Trimming took 6 bases from V and 2 from J, leaving 7 bases between them. CDR3 length: 12 residues. Assay: immunoSEQ multiplex PCR; the TCRdb copy retains only in-frame clones and omits some. This repertoire shows more than 65,000 clones, 75% to 85% found once; its top ten account for approximately 0.81%. This clone came up a few times. The source was CD4+ T cells from blood, collected 12 months after liver transplant. V and J are TRBV18 and TRBJ2-5; D uncertain. The clonotype comes from a human patient who received a liver transplant. Some T cells may originate from the graft donor. The CDR3: CASSVIQETQYF. CDR3 bases: TGTGCCAGCTCCGTGATTCAAGAGACCCAGTACTTC.